The 18 T cell receptor beta chains reported below all come from one sample, sequenced in a study of blood T cell repertoires in COVID-19. Sequencing was performed with immunoSEQ multiplex PCR; in TCRdb, only in-frame clones are kept and a portion is missing. The sample lists roughly 50,000 clones; approximately 80% were seen once. The sample consisted of peripheral blood. The source of these receptors is a woman in her fifties or sixties with acute or convalescent COVID-19.

The count of this clone is one. This chain's CDR3 is CASSFWTGHTEAFF. CDR3 sequence (DNA): TGTGCCAGCAGTTTCTGGACAGGTCACACTGAAGCTTTCTTT. This chain links TRBV27 with TRBJ1-1, with 7 bases fitting TRBD1. There are 14 residues in the CDR3. The J segment lost 3 bases and the V segment lost 3 bases, leaving 4 bases of the junction unmatched. Germline loops: CDR1 MNHEY, CDR2 SMNVEV (reference sequence).

This chain joins TRBV5-4 and TRBJ2-1, with D perhaps TRBD2 (5 bases). Between the trimmed V and J ends, which lost 0 bases and 6 bases, there was a span of 7 bases. CDR1 is SGHNT and CDR2 is YYREEE in the germline V gene (reference sequence). The CDR3 contains 13 residues. CDR3: CASSLAGVNEQFF. CDR3 DNA sequence: TGTGCCAGCAGCTTGGCCGGGGTCAATGAGCAGTTCTTC. Full variable domain (rest looked up from reference TRBV5-4 and TRBJ2-1): ETGVTQSPTHLIKTRGQQVTLRCSSQSGHNTVSWYQQALGQGPQFIFQYYREEENGRGNFPPRFSGLQFPNYSSELNVNALELDDSALYLCASSLAGVNEQFFGPGTRLTVL.

V gene TRBV2 combines with J gene TRBJ1-4, with TRBD1 matching over 9 bases. Trimming removed 7 bases from V and 0 bases from J; junction bases left unmatched: 6. Per germline, CDR1 SNHLY and CDR2 FYNNEI. This CDR3 contains 16 residues. The CDR3, as DNA: TGTGCCAGCAACCACAGGGGGCGGGCAACTAATGAAAAACTGTTTTTT. It is translated as CASNHRGRATNEKLFF. The whole variable domain, filled in from reference TRBV2 and TRBJ1-4, reads EPEVTQTPSHQVTQMGQEVILRCVPISNHLYFYWYRQILGQKVEFLVSFYNNEISEKSEIFDDQFSVERPDGSNFTLKIRSTKLEDSAMYFCASNHRGRATNEKLFFGSGTQLSVL.

The CDR3 DNA sequence: TGTGCCAGCAGTATCCGGGACACAAATCAGCCCCAGCATTTT. This gives the protein CASSIRDTNQPQHF. The chain has TRBV6-2 or TRBV6-3 and TRBJ1-5; D possibly corresponds to TRBD1 (6 bases). The CDR3 contains 14 residues. Trimming removed 5 bases from V and 4 bases from J, with 12 bases in between. Germline CDR1 is MNHEY and CDR2 is SVGEGT.

The V gene is TRBV9, the J gene TRBJ1-2, with TRBD1 matching 9 bases. CDR3 size: 14 residues. Germline loops: CDR1 SGDLS, CDR2 YYNGEE. V gave up 4 bases and J gave up 8 bases; unmatched junction bases: 9. CDR3 sequence (DNA): TGTGCCAGCAGCCCTAACAGGGGGCGAGGGGGCTACACCTTC. Amino acids: CASSPNRGRGGYTF.

This clone was seen just once. The chain combines TRBV24-1 with TRBJ2-1; D might be TRBD2 (6 bases). The CDR3 contains 15 residues. Germline CDR1 KGHDR, CDR2 SFDVKD. Trimming left V 5 bases short and J 4 bases short, with 14 bases between. The CDR3 region has the DNA TGTGCCACCAGTGCTCCCCGGGAGCGTTACAATGAGCAGTTCTTC. Amino acid sequence: CATSAPRERYNEQFF.

The chain uses TRBV11-2 and TRBJ2-6; D is undetermined. This CDR3 is built from 15 residues. Germline V gene lookup returns CDR1 SGHAT and CDR2 FQNNGV. V lost 6 bases to trimming and J lost 2 bases, with 11 bases between them. The CDR3 loop reads CASSRTTPGANVLTF. The CDR3 DNA reads TGTGCCAGCAGTCGAACTACGCCTGGGGCCAACGTCCTGACTTTC. The whole variable domain, filled in from reference TRBV11-2 and TRBJ2-6, reads EAGVAQSPRYKIIEKRQSVAFWCNPISGHATLYWYQQILGQGPKLLIQFQNNGVVDDSQLPKDRFSAERLKGVDSTLKIQPAKLEDSAVYLCASSRTTPGANVLTFGAGSRLTVL.

This rearrangement joins TRBV18 to TRBJ2-7, with a possible D match to TRBD2 (5 bases). The germline V gene encodes CDR1 KGHSH and CDR2 LQKENI. The V end was cut by 3 bases, the J end by 3 bases, with 12 bases between. The CDR3 contains 14 residues. The CDR3 protein is CASSPEGSGYEQYF. The CDR3 coding sequence is TGTGCCAGCTCACCGGAAGGGAGCGGCTACGAGCAGTACTTC.

This clone has just one count. This rearrangement joins TRBV6-5 to TRBJ2-7, with 9 bases lining up with TRBD2. Germline loops: CDR1 MNHEY, CDR2 SVGAGI. With 7 bases clipped from V and 5 bases from J, the junction kept 9 bases outside the gene matches. The CDR3 has 14 amino acids. CDR3 in amino acids: CASTPGLASHEQYF. The CDR3 nucleotides read TGTGCCAGCACTCCGGGACTAGCTTCCCACGAGCAGTACTTC.

This clone was counted a few times. The chain combines TRBV7-6 with TRBJ2-7, with 14 bases lining up with TRBD2. Germline trimming cut 5 bases from V and 2 bases from J; bases unmatched to any gene: 5. The CDR3 has 16 residues. Per the germline V gene, CDR1 is SGHVS and CDR2 is FNYEAQ. The CDR3 loop reads CASSPRTSGGTYEQYF. The CDR3 bases are TGTGCCAGCAGCCCTAGGACTAGCGGGGGGACCTACGAGCAGTACTTC.

The V call is TRBV30, the J call TRBJ2-3; D is unresolved. CDR1 GTSNPN and CDR2 SVGIG come from the germline V gene (reference sequence). The length of the CDR3 is 11 residues. The V gene lost 0 bases and the J gene lost 12 bases, with 10 bases spanning the gap. CDR3 nucleotides: TGTGCCTGGAGTGTGCAGGCCGGACAGTATTTT. Protein product: CAWSVQAGQYF.

The chain couples TRBV9 to TRBJ1-6; possible D gene TRBD1, 6 bases. Trimming pared 3 bases from V and 6 bases from J, leaving 13 bases between. Per germline, CDR1 SGDLS and CDR2 YYNGEE. The CDR3 contains 15 residues. CDR3 nucleotide sequence: TGTGCCAGCAGCGCCACCGGGACATCTAATTCACCCCTCCACTTT. Translating it yields CASSATGTSNSPLHF.

This clone was detected only once. The chain couples TRBV15 to TRBJ1-1, with TRBD1 as a possible D gene (6 bases). The germline gives CDR1 LNHNV, CDR2 YYDKDF (reference sequence). The CDR3 spans 14 residues. The V gene lost 3 bases and the J gene lost 4 bases, with 12 bases spanning the gap. CDR3 residues: CATSSKGGSTEAFF. The CDR3 DNA is TGTGCCACCAGCAGTAAAGGGGGAAGCACTGAAGCTTTCTTT.

The chain joins TRBV27 to TRBJ2-1; 8 nucleotides match TRBD2. Per the germline V gene, CDR1 is MNHEY and CDR2 is SMNVEV (reference sequence). The CDR3 covers 16 residues. V shed 2 bases and J 0 bases; nucleotides not matched to a gene: 3. CDR3 in DNA: TGTGCCAGCAGTTTAGCGAGCGGGAGCTCCTACAATGAGCAGTTCTTC. This gives the protein CASSLASGSSYNEQFF.

V gene TRBV27 combines with J gene TRBJ1-1; 7 bases map to TRBD1. Germline V CDR1 and CDR2: MNHEY, SMNVEV (reference sequence). V shed 8 bases, J shed 1 base, and the junction held 13 bases outside the gene matches. This CDR3 contains 16 residues. The DNA for the CDR3 is TGTGCCAGCCGACTCTCCGGGACAGAGAAGAACACTGAAGCTTTCTTT. This codes for CASRLSGTEKNTEAFF.

This sequence joins TRBV6-5 and TRBJ1-2, with D possibly matching TRBD1 (6 bases). In germline, CDR1 is MNHEY, CDR2 SVGAGI. This CDR3 has 15 amino acids. V lost 5 bases, J lost 4 bases, and 17 bases lay in between. CDR3 nucleotide sequence: TGTGCCAGCAGTCACCGGGACATAGTGGTCTATGGCTACACCTTC. This codes for CASSHRDIVVYGYTF.

This CDR3 reads CASSTTGVPPEAFF. CDR3 sequence (DNA): TGCGCCAGCAGCACGACAGGGGTGCCTCCTGAAGCTTTCTTT. The chain combines TRBV5-1 with TRBJ1-1; 8 bases align to TRBD1. V dropped 4 bases and J dropped 6; count of bases not matched to a gene: 8. The CDR3 is 14 residues long. In germline, CDR1 is SGHRS, CDR2 YFSETQ.

The CDR3, as DNA: TGCGCCAGCAGCTTGGCGGGGGAAGGCTACACCTTC. Amino acid sequence: CASSLAGEGYTF. The V call is TRBV5-1, the J call TRBJ1-2; weak D call: TRBD1 (5 bases). Germline V gene lookup returns CDR1 SGHRS and CDR2 YFSETQ. The length of the CDR3 is 12 residues. The V gene lost 0 bases and the J gene lost 8 bases, with 8 bases spanning the gap. Filled out from reference TRBV5-1 and TRBJ1-2, the complete variable domain reads KAGVTQTPRYLIKTRGQQVTLSCSPISGHRSVSWYQQTPGQGLQFLFEYFSETQRNKGNFPGRFSGRQFSNSRSEMNVSTLELGDSALYLCASSLAGEGYTFGSGTRLTVV.